The 27 T cell receptor beta chains reported below all come from one sample, sequenced in a study of control samples from healthy donors and cancer patients. TCRdb's table, derived via immunoSEQ multiplex PCR, lists solely in-frame clones and lacks some. The repertoire holds about 130,000 clones, with over 80% as singletons. The sample taken for sequencing was blood. The source is a woman between 50 and 59 years old in good health.

This clone was seen a single time. The J gene is TRBJ2-1, the V gene TRBV20-1; tentatively, D is TRBD1 (6 bases). The CDR3 consists of 16 residues. Germline CDR1 reads DFQATT; CDR2 reads SNEGSKA (reference sequence). Trimming left V 3 bases short and J 6 bases short, with 21 bases between. The DNA of the CDR3 is TGCAGTGCTAGTGGGACATTGGGGTTTTATGGCAATGAGCAGTTCTTC. It encodes CSASGTLGFYGNEQFF.

This chain uses TRBV13 with TRBJ2-3, with TRBD2 identical over 14 bases. The CDR3 has 17 amino acids. CDR1 is PRHDT, CDR2 FYEKMQ, per germline (reference sequence). Trimming at V came to 5 bases and at J to 5 bases, leaving 9 bases not matched to a gene. The CDR3 nucleotides are TGTGCCAGCAGCCGACCGGGACTAGCGGGAGAGGAAGATACGCAGTATTTT. It codes for CASSRPGLAGEEDTQYF.

This clone was detected once. The chain uses TRBV7-8 and TRBJ1-4, with TRBD1 as a possible D gene (5 bases). Germline loops: CDR1 SGHVS, CDR2 FQNEAQ. The CDR3 runs to 17 residues. Trimming cost V 2 bases and J 0 bases, with 13 bases left between them. The DNA for the CDR3 is TGTGCCAGCAGCTTACGTCTTCAAGGGGCAACTAATGAAAAACTGTTTTTT. This encodes CASSLRLQGATNEKLFF.

This clone was counted between two and nine times. The chain is built from TRBV25-1 and TRBJ2-1; TRBD2 matches 14 bases. The V segment lost 2 bases and the J segment 5 bases; nucleotides outside the gene matches: 2. Germline values: CDR1 MGHDK, CDR2 SYGVNS. This CDR3 contains 16 residues. The CDR3 DNA is TGTGCCAGCAGTGAACCGGGACTAGCGGGAGACAATGAGCAGTTCTTC. This encodes CASSEPGLAGDNEQFF.

Turning to this clone: This sample includes further DNA sequences coding for the same CDR3. Here the CDR3 reads CASSFGTSGTDTQYF. The DNA of the CDR3 is TGTGCCAGCAGTTTCGGGACTAGCGGAACCGATACGCAGTATTTT. J is TRBJ2-3 and V is TRBV27, with TRBD2 matching 11 bases. The germline V gene has CDR1 MNHEY and CDR2 SMNVEV (reference sequence). The CDR3 runs 15 residues. The trim removed 3 bases at V and 6 bases at J, leaving 5 bases unmatched.

The genes are TRBV19 and TRBJ2-2; D not certain. CDR1 is LNHDA, CDR2 SQIVND, per germline (reference sequence). This CDR3 comprises 11 residues. The V gene lost 1 base and the J gene lost 6 bases, with 0 bases spanning the gap. Here the CDR3 reads CASSIAGELFF. CDR3 sequence (DNA): TGTGCCAGTAGTATAGCCGGGGAGCTGTTTTTT.

The chain links TRBV13 to TRBJ2-3; TRBD2 matches 14 bases. The CDR3 has 16 amino acids. Germline V gene sequence: CDR1 PRHDT, CDR2 FYEKMQ (reference sequence). V shed 4 bases, J shed 6 bases, and the junction held 6 bases outside the gene matches. CDR3 bases: TGTGCCAGCAGCTCTCGACTAGCGGGGGGGCAGGATACGCAGTATTTT. The encoded protein is CASSSRLAGGQDTQYF.

DNA of the CDR3: TGTGCTTTTCAAACCGAGGGAGCTGGCAATCAGCCCCAGCATTTT. Translated: CAFQTEGAGNQPQHF. The V and J genes are TRBV30 and TRBJ1-5; D uncertain. This CDR3 spans 15 amino acids. Germline V lookup: CDR1 GTSNPN, CDR2 SVGIG (reference sequence).

The chain combines TRBV29-1 with TRBJ2-7; either TRBD1 or TRBD2 may supply D (5 bases each). The germline gives CDR1 SQVTM, CDR2 ANQGSEA. This CDR3 spans 15 amino acids. V was cut by 5 bases and J by 4 bases, with 21 bases left in between. CDR3 sequence: CSVSLGRGDYYEQYF. The CDR3 DNA reads as TGCAGCGTTTCTTTAGGTAGGGGAGACTATTACGAGCAGTACTTC.

This chain joins TRBV5-1 and TRBJ1-6; the D gene is possibly TRBD1 (5 bases). The CDR3 is made up of 13 amino acids. Per the germline V gene, CDR1 is SGHRS and CDR2 is YFSETQ. Trimming left V 3 bases short and J 10 bases short, with 11 bases between. The CDR3 DNA reads as TGCGCCAGCAGCTGGGGGGAGGGGTCACCCCTCCACTTT. This sequence encodes CASSWGEGSPLHF.

The genes are TRBV18 and TRBJ1-5, with a weak D call TRBD1 (6 bases). Germline V gene lookup returns CDR1 KGHSH and CDR2 LQKENI. This CDR3 has 15 amino acids. Trimming took off 9 bases at V and 3 bases at J, with 18 bases between the two ends. The CDR3 DNA follows: TGTGCCAGTTCAATCTCAGGGGATCCCAATCAGCCCCAGCATTTT. It encodes CASSISGDPNQPQHF.

This clone is a singleton in its sample. V usage is TRBV6-2 or TRBV6-3 and J usage is TRBJ2-1; TRBD2 matches at 13 bases. CDR3 length: 17 amino acids. CDR1 MNHEY and CDR2 SVGEGT come from the germline V gene. V lost 6 bases to trimming and J lost 8 bases; unmatched junction nucleotides: 13. The CDR3 DNA sequence: TGTGCCAGCAGCCCTTTGAGGACTAGCGGGAGACGGGATGAGCAGTTCTTC. Amino acids: CASSPLRTSGRRDEQFF.

The CDR3 DNA reads as TGTGCCAGCAGTTTAGGGGTGAGGGCTCAGCCCCAGCATTTT. This translates into CASSLGVRAQPQHF. The chain uses TRBV28 and TRBJ1-5; no firm D call. Trimming left V 2 bases short and J 6 bases short, with 11 bases between. The CDR3 covers 14 residues. Per the germline V gene, CDR1 is MDHEN and CDR2 is SYDVKM.

The chain links TRBV18 to TRBJ2-7, with TRBD1 matching 10 bases. V dropped 6 bases and J dropped 6; count of bases not matched to a gene: 5. This CDR3 region has 13 residues. CDR1 and CDR2 from the germline V gene are KGHSH and LQKENI. CDR3: CASSLRDRGEQYF. The CDR3 bases are TGTGCCAGCTCTCTCAGGGACAGGGGCGAGCAGTACTTC.

The chain has TRBV2 and TRBJ1-4; 8 nucleotides align to TRBD1. The CDR3 is 16 residues long. V lost 7 bases to trimming and J lost 8 bases; unmatched junction nucleotides: 15. Germline CDR1 reads SNHLY; CDR2 reads FYNNEI. This chain's CDR3 is CASNSHGQGNFEKLFF. DNA of the CDR3: TGTGCCAGCAACTCCCATGGACAGGGTAATTTCGAAAAACTGTTTTTT. Full variable domain (remainder filled in from reference TRBV2 and TRBJ1-4): EPEVTQTPSHQVTQMGQEVILRCVPISNHLYFYWYRQILGQKVEFLVSFYNNEISEKSEIFDDQFSVERPDGSNFTLKIRSTKLEDSAMYFCASNSHGQGNFEKLFFGSGTQLSVL.

The V gene is TRBV30, the J gene TRBJ1-1; 9 bases map to TRBD1. V was clipped by 3 bases and J by 7 bases; unmatched bases: 6. Germline CDR1 GTSNPN, CDR2 SVGIG (reference sequence). The CDR3 consists of 13 residues. In DNA, the CDR3 is TGTGCCTGGAGCACAGGGGGCTCGAGTGAAGCTTTCTTT. Amino acid sequence: CAWSTGGSSEAFF.

CDR3 sequence (DNA): TGCGCCAGCAGCCAAGTGAGGGGTACTTATAATTCACCCCTCCACTTT. It codes for CASSQVRGTYNSPLHF. This sequence joins TRBV4-1 and TRBJ1-6; weak D call: TRBD1 (5 bases). The CDR3 has 16 residues. V shed 1 base and J shed 4 bases, with 11 bases lying between them. Germline lookup yields CDR1 MGHRA and CDR2 YSYEKL.

The chain couples TRBV6-5 to TRBJ1-5; 9 bases line up with TRBD1. Germline V gene sequence: CDR1 MNHEY, CDR2 SVGAGI. The CDR3 runs 12 residues. V shed 8 bases and J 4 bases; nucleotides not matched to a gene: 0. The CDR3 sequence is CASGTGNQPQHF. DNA for the CDR3: TGTGCCAGCGGGACAGGGAATCAGCCCCAGCATTTT.

The chain joins TRBV13 to TRBJ2-5; D call uncertain. Germline CDR1 PRHDT, CDR2 FYEKMQ (reference sequence). The V gene lost 5 bases and the J gene lost 1 base, with 8 bases spanning the gap. The CDR3 loop spans 13 amino acids. The CDR3 DNA follows: TGTGCCAGCAGCCCAACTACCCAAGAGACCCAGTACTTC. Protein: CASSPTTQETQYF.

This chain connects TRBV20-1 to TRBJ2-5, with D uncertain. The V end lost 3 bases, the J end lost 4 bases, and 12 bases lay between the germline ends. Germline CDR1 is DFQATT and CDR2 is SNEGSKA (reference sequence). CDR3 length equals 13 residues. CDR3 sequence (DNA): TGCAGTGCTAGTAGGAACATGGGAGAGACCCAGTACTTC. This translates into CSASRNMGETQYF.

This clone was counted a single time. The chain is built from TRBV5-1 and TRBJ2-1, with D possibly being TRBD2 (5 bases). With 5 bases removed from V and 5 bases from J, the gap between germline ends came to 17 bases. Germline CDR1 and CDR2: SGHRS and YFSETQ. The CDR3 is 15 amino acids. The CDR3 reads CASSNTAGAHNEQFF. The CDR3 nucleotides read TGCGCCAGCAGTAACACCGCGGGCGCCCACAATGAGCAGTTCTTC.

This clone is a singleton in its sample. This chain connects TRBV19 to TRBJ1-1; D is unresolved. The CDR3 has 8 residues. V was shortened by 11 bases and J by 11 bases, with 9 bases between the two germline ends. Germline V CDR1 and CDR2: LNHDA, SQIVND (reference sequence). CDR3 residues: CAGLVAFF. The CDR3 DNA reads TGTGCCGGCCTCGTGGCTTTCTTT.

This clone was seen once. This chain joins TRBV3-1 (or the pseudogene TRBV3-2) and TRBJ2-1; TRBD2 matches at 10 bases. The CDR3 loop spans 17 amino acids. Trimming took 0 bases from V and 7 from J; bases not matched to a gene: 9. The germline CDR1 and CDR2 sequences are LGHDT and YNNKEL (reference sequence). This CDR3 reads CASSQDHRLAGVNEQFF. The DNA of the CDR3 is TGTGCCAGCAGCCAAGATCATAGGCTAGCGGGGGTAAATGAGCAGTTCTTC.

This chain connects TRBV27 to TRBJ2-6; TRBD1 aligns across 9 bases. CDR1 is MNHEY and CDR2 is SMNVEV in the germline V gene (reference sequence). The CDR3 is 18 residues long. V was clipped by 6 bases and J by 0 bases; unmatched bases: 9. The CDR3 sequence: CASRARTGATSGANVLTF. The CDR3 DNA sequence: TGTGCCAGCAGGGCCCGGACAGGGGCTACCTCTGGGGCCAACGTCCTGACTTTC.

The chain has TRBV5-1 and TRBJ1-6; D is ambiguous. The CDR3 has 16 residues. V lost 0 bases and J lost 0, with 7 bases in between. Per germline, CDR1 SGHRS and CDR2 YFSETQ. This chain's CDR3 is CASSLVGNSYNSPLHF. For the CDR3, the DNA is TGCGCCAGCAGCTTGGTGGGGAACTCCTATAATTCACCCCTCCACTTT. The full variable domain, its missing parts supplied by reference TRBV5-1 and TRBJ1-6, is KAGVTQTPRYLIKTRGQQVTLSCSPISGHRSVSWYQQTPGQGLQFLFEYFSETQRNKGNFPGRFSGRQFSNSRSEMNVSTLELGDSALYLCASSLVGNSYNSPLHFGNGTRLTVT.

This chain links TRBV2 with TRBJ1-1, with TRBD1 as a possible D gene (5 bases). Trimming shortened V by 5 bases and J by 11 bases, and 21 bases separated the two germline ends. The CDR3 totals 14 residues. Germline V lookup: CDR1 SNHLY, CDR2 FYNNEI. The CDR3 DNA sequence: TGTGCCAGCAGTCCGGCTGACAGTTTTGGTTGGGCTTTCTTT. Translation gives CASSPADSFGWAFF.

The CDR3 sequence is CASSPIEITGRFPGNTIYF. CDR3 bases: TGTGCCAGCAGCCCGATCGAAATAACAGGGAGGTTCCCTGGAAACACCATATATTTT. This sequence joins TRBV27 and TRBJ1-3; tentative D call: TRBD1 (6 bases). V was trimmed by 6 bases and J by 2 bases, leaving 26 bases between them. Germline CDR1 and CDR2: MNHEY and SMNVEV (reference sequence). The CDR3 runs 19 residues.